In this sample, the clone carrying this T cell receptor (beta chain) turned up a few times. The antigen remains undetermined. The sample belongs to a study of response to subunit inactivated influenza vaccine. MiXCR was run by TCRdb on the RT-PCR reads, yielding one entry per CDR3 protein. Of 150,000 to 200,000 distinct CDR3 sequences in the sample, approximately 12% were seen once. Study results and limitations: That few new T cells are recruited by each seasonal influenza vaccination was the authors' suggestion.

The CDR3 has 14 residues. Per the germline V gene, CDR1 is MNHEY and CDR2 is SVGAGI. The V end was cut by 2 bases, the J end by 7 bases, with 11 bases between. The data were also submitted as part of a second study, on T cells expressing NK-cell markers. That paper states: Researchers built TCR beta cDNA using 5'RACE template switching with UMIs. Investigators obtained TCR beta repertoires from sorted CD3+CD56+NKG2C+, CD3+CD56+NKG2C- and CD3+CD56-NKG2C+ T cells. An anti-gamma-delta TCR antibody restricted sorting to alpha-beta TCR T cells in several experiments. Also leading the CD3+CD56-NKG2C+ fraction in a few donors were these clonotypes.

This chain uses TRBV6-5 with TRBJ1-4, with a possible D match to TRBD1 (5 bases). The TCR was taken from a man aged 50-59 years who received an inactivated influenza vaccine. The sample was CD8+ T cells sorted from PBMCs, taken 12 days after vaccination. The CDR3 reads CASSYRRQSEKLFF. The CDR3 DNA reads TGTGCCAGCAGTTACCGGCGACAGAGTGAAAAACTGTTTTTT.